This TCR beta chain was retrieved from a study of cytomegalovirus exposure and HLA in healthy donors. Study-level points and caveats: A few chains tied to CMV proved CMV antigen-specific in vitro. The classifier reportedly diagnosed cytomegalovirus status with high sensitivity and specificity. Many donors shared some public TCRs, even though most TCR sequences were rare. Cytomegalovirus association was listed for about 170 TCR beta chains.

Points on this clone: The antigen remains unidentified.

Clones were sequenced by immunoSEQ multiplex PCR, and TCRdb holds only the in-frame ones, with some missing. This table has more than 250,000 clones, 86% appearing once. Germline lookup yields CDR1 KGHSH and CDR2 LQKENI. Trimming removed 2 bases from V and 3 bases from J, with 14 bases in between. The length of the CDR3 is 15 residues. The rearrangement uses TRBV18 and TRBJ2-7, with a weak D call TRBD1 (6 bases). The specimen sequenced was PBMCs. The TCR comes from a woman aged 18-30 years in good health and CMV-seronegative. The CDR3 is CASSPDWKGDYEQYF. CDR3 DNA: TGTGCCAGCTCACCAGACTGGAAGGGGGACTACGAGCAGTACTTC.